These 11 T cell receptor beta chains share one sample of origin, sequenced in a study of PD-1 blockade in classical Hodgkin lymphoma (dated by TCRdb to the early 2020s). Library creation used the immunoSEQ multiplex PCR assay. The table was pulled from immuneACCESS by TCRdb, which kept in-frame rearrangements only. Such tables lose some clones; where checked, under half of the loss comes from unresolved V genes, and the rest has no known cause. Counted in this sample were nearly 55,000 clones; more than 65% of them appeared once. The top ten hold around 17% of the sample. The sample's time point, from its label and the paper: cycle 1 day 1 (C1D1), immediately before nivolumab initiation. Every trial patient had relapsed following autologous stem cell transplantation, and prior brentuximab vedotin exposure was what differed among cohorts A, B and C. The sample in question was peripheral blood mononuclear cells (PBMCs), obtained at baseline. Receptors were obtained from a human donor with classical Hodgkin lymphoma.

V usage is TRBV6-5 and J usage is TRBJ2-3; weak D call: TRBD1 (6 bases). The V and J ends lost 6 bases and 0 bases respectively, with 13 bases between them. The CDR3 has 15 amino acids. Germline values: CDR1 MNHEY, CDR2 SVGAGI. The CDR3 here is CASSPTGLSTDTQYF. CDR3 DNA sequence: TGTGCCAGCAGCCCGACAGGACTTAGCACAGATACGCAGTATTTT.

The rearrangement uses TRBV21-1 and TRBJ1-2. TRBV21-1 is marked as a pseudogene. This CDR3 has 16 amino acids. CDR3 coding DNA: TGTGCCAGCAGCAAAGTGGCGTCGACGGAGAACTATGGCTACACCTTC. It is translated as CASSKVASTENYGYTF.

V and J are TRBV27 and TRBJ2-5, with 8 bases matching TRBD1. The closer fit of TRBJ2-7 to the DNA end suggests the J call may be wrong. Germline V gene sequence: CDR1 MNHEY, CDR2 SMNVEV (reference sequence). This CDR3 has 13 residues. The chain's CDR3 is CASSLTGGYEQYF. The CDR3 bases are TGTGCCAGCAGTTTAACAGGGGGCTACGAGCAGTACTTC.

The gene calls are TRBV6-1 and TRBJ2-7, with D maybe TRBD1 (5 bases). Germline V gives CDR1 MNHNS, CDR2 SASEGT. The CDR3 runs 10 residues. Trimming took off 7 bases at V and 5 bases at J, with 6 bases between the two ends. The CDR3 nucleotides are TGTGCCAGCACGGACAACGAGCAGTACTTC. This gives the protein CASTDNEQYF.

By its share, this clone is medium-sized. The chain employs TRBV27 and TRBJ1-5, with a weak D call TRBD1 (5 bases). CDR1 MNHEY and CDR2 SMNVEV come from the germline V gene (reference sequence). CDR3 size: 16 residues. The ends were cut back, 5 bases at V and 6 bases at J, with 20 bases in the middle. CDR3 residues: CASSQRGTGVGQPQHF. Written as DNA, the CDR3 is TGTGCCAGCAGTCAAAGAGGGACGGGCGTAGGTCAGCCCCAGCATTTT.

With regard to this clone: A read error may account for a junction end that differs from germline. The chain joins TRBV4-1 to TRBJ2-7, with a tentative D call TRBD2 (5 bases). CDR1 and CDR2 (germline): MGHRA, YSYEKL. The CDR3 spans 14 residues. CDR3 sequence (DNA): TGCGCCAGCAGCCAATCGACGGGGAGCTACGAGCGGTACTTC. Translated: CASSQSTGSYERYF.

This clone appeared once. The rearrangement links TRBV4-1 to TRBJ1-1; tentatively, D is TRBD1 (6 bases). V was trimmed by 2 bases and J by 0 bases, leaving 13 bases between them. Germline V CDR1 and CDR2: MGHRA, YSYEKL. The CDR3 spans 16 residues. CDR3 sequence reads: CASSQQGNNMNTEAFF. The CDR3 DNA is TGCGCCAGCAGCCAACAGGGGAACAATATGAACACTGAAGCTTTCTTT.

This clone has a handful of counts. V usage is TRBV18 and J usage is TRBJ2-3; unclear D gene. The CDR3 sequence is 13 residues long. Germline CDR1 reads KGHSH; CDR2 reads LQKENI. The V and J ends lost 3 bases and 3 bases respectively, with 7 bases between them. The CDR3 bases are TGTGCCAGCTCACCCTCCCTAACAGATACGCAGTATTTT. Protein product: CASSPSLTDTQYF.

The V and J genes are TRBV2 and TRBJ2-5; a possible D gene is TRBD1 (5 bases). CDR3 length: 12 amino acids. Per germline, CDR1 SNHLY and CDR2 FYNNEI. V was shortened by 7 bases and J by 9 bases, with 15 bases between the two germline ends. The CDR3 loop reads CASIAGSWAQYF. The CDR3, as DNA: TGTGCCAGCATTGCAGGGTCCTGGGCCCAGTACTTC.

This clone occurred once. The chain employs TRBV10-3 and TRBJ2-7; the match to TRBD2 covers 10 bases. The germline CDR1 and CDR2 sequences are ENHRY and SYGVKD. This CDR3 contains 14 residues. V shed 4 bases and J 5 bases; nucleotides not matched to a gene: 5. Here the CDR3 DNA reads TGTGCCATCAGTGGTCTAGCGGGAGTCAACGAGCAGTACTTC. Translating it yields CAISGLAGVNEQYF.

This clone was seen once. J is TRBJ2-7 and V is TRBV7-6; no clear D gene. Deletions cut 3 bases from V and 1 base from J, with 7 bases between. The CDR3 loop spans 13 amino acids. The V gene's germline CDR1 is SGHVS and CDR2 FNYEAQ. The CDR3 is CASSFALSYEQYF. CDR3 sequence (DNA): TGTGCCAGCAGCTTTGCCCTGTCCTACGAGCAGTACTTC.